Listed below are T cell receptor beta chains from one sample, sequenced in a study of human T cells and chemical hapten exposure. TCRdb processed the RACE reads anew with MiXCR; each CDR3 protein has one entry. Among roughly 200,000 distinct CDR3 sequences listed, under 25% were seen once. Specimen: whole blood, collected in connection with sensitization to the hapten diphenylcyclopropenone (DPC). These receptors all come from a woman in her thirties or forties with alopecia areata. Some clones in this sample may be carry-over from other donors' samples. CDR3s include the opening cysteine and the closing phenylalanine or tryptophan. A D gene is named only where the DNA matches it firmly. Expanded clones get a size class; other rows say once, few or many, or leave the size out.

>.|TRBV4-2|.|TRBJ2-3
TGTGCCAGCAGCCAGGAGGATACGCAGTATTTT
CASSQEDTQYF
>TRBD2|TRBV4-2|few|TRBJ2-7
TGTGCCAGCAGCCAAGGGGGGAGGGTTCCCCACGAGCAGTACTTC
CASSQGGRVPHEQYF
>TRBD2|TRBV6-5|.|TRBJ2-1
TGTGCCAGCAGCCCCCGGGGGACTAGCCGGCCGGGTGAGCAGTTCTTC
CASSPRGTSRPGEQFF
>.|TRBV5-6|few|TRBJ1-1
TGTGCCAGCAGCTTGGAAACAGGGAATGGGGCTTTCTTT
CASSLETGNGAFF
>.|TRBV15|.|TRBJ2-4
TGTGCCACCAGCAGAATGCAGGCCAAAAACATTCAGTACTTC
CATSRMQAKNIQYF
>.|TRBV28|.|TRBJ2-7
TGTGCCAGCACCGGGGTGAGGGAGCAGTACTTC
CASTGVREQYF
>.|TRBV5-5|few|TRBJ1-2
TGTGCCAGCAGCTTGGCCCCAGGGTCTAACTATGGCTACACCTTC
CASSLAPGSNYGYTF
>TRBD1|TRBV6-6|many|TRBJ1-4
TGTGCCAGCAGGGACAGGGGTGAAAAACTGTTTTTT
CASRDRGEKLFF
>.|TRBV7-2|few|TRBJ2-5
TGTGCCAGCAGCTTCATCCCGGCCCCAAAAGAGACCCAGTACTTC
CASSFIPAPKETQYF
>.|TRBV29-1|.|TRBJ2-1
TGCAGCGTGGCTAGAGTTCTTTCTGATGAGCAGTTCTTC
CSVARVLSDEQFF
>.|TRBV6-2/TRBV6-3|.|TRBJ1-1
TGTGCCAGCAGTTACGGACAGAGGAACACTGAAGCTTTCTTT
CASSYGQRNTEAFF
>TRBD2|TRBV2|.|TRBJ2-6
TGTGCCAGCAGTGGAAACCTAGCGGGAGGTACCCCAGGGGCCAACGTCCTGACTTTC
CASSGNLAGGTPGANVLTF
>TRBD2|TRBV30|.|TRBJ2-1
TGTGCCTGGAGTCGTGGACTAGCTGGCTACAATGAGCAGTTCTTC
CAWSRGLAGYNEQFF
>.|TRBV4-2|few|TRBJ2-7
TGTGCCAGCAGCCAAGAACCCAGTACCTCCTACGAGCAGTACTTC
CASSQEPSTSYEQYF
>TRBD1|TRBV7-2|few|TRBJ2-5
TGTGCCAGCAGCTCCATCGACAGGGGCGGGGAGACCCAGTACTTC
CASSSIDRGGETQYF
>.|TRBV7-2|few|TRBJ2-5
TGTGCCAGCAGCTTAGACAAATTCCTTGGGCAAGAGACCCAGTACTTC
CASSLDKFLGQETQYF
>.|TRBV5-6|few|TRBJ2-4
TGTGCCAGCAGCTTGAGGGCGGGCGGAGGAAACATTCAGTACTTC
CASSLRAGGGNIQYF
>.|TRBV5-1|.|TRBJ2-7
TGCGCCAGCAGCGTAGGCAACTCCTACGAGCAGTACTTC
CASSVGNSYEQYF
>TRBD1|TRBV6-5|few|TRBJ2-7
TGTGCCAGCAGTCGGGACAGGGATTTCGAGCAGTACTTC
CASSRDRDFEQYF
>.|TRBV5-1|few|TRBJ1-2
TGCGCCAGCAGCTCGGATGTCAACTATGGCTACACCTTC
CASSSDVNYGYTF
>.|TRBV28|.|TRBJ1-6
TGTGCCACCAAGGGGGTGAACAGGGTACGATATAATTCACCCCTCCACTTT
CATKGVNRVRYNSPLHF